These 14 T cell receptor beta chains share one sample of origin, sequenced in a study of T-cell reconstitution after alpha-beta-depleted transplantation in children. For TCRbeta, the library was prepared with unique molecular identifiers. TCRdb passed the PCR reads through MiXCR, listing each CDR3 protein once. Of about 640,000 distinct CDR3 sequences in the sample, 10% to 15% were seen once. The sample was PBMCs, mostly from graft donor cells, taken 360 days after TCRalphabeta/CD19-depleted stem cell transplant. The receptor source for this set is a male patient younger than 18 who had a stem cell transplant for acute myeloid leukemia, so the T cells may come from the graft donor.

This clonotype was detected only a few times. V and J are TRBV29-1 and TRBJ2-1, with 13 bases aligning to TRBD2. Looked up from germline, CDR1 is SQVTM and CDR2 is ANQGSEA. CDR3 length: 16 residues. The ends lost 6 bases at V and 2 bases at J; junction bases unmatched: 7. CDR3 sequence reads: CSVKNGLAGAYNEQFF. The CDR3 coding sequence is TGCAGCGTGAAAAATGGACTAGCGGGAGCCTACAATGAGCAGTTCTTC.

The chain is built from TRBV3-1 and TRBJ2-2; D is ambiguous. This CDR3 is built from 15 residues. Germline-derived CDR1 and CDR2 are LGHDT and YNNKEL (reference sequence). V dropped 1 base and J dropped 1 base, with 7 bases sitting between them. CDR3 nucleotides: TGTGCCAGCAGCCAAGGGGCCCAGAACACCGGGGAGCTGTTTTTT. It yields the protein CASSQGAQNTGELFF. The whole variable domain, filled in from reference TRBV3-1 and TRBJ2-2, reads DTAVSQTPKYLVTQMGNDKSIKCEQNLGHDTMYWYKQDSKKFLKIMFSYNNKELIINETVPNRFSPKSPDKAHLNLHINSLELGDSAVYFCASSQGAQNTGELFFGEGSRLTVL.

V gene TRBV28 combines with J gene TRBJ2-7, with a tentative D call TRBD2 (5 bases). Germline lookup yields CDR1 MDHEN and CDR2 SYDVKM. This CDR3 comprises 13 residues. V lost 11 bases and J lost 1, with 15 bases in between. CDR3 bases: TGTGCCTTGTATAGCGTACGATCCTACGAGCAGTACTTC. Translation gives CALYSVRSYEQYF.

There are a few counts of this clonotype. The CDR3 loop reads CASSFQGQRDQPQHF. CDR3 nucleotides: TGTGCCAGCAGTTTTCAGGGACAGAGAGATCAGCCCCAGCATTTT. The J gene is TRBJ1-5, the V gene TRBV27; TRBD1 aligns across 7 bases. This CDR3 comprises 15 residues. Germline loops: CDR1 MNHEY, CDR2 SMNVEV (reference sequence). V lost 3 bases, J lost 5 bases, and 7 bases stayed unmatched.

V usage is TRBV28 and J usage is TRBJ1-5; D remains ambiguous. V lost 3 bases and J lost 7, with 13 bases in between. This CDR3 contains 14 residues. The germline V gene encodes CDR1 MDHEN and CDR2 SYDVKM. The CDR3 DNA sequence: TGTGCCAGCAGTTTGGCCCGGGCTGAGCAGCCCCAGCATTTT. It yields the protein CASSLARAEQPQHF.

This chain connects TRBV6-5 to TRBJ2-3; D tentatively reads TRBD1 or TRBD2 (5 bases each). The CDR3 spans 16 residues. V was pared by 2 bases and J by 7 bases, with 19 bases between. Germline CDR1 and CDR2: MNHEY and SVGAGI. In DNA form, the CDR3 reads TGTGCCAGCAGTTACAACGACCCGGGACCCAAGTATACGCAGTATTTT. Its protein product is CASSYNDPGPKYTQYF.

This clonotype was recorded a few times. The V call is TRBV20-1, the J call TRBJ2-7, with a weak D call TRBD2 (6 bases). The germline V and J ends were trimmed by 0 bases and 7 bases, with 16 bases remaining between them. The CDR3 is 14 amino acids. CDR1 is DFQATT, CDR2 SNEGSKA, per germline (reference sequence). The CDR3 sequence is CSARDRPAGREQYF. The CDR3 nucleotides are TGCAGTGCTAGAGATCGCCCTGCCGGGAGAGAGCAGTACTTC.

In this sample, this clonotype turned up a few times. The rearrangement uses TRBV28 and TRBJ1-1, with D tentatively TRBD1 (5 bases). The V end was cut by 8 bases, the J end by 6 bases, with 10 bases between. Germline loops: CDR1 MDHEN, CDR2 SYDVKM. The length of the CDR3 is 11 residues. CDR3: CASGGKPEAFF. CDR3 bases: TGTGCCAGCGGGGGGAAACCTGAAGCTTTCTTT.

The chain employs TRBV4-3 and TRBJ2-3, with D uncertain. The CDR3 is made up of 15 amino acids. V lost 4 bases, J lost 0 bases, and 11 bases lay in between. The V gene's germline CDR1 is LGHNA and CDR2 YSLEER. The DNA of the CDR3 is TGCGCCAGCAGCCGCCTGGTAGGGAGCACAGATACGCAGTATTTT. It is translated as CASSRLVGSTDTQYF.

This clonotype was detected only a few times. The chain carries TRBV21-1 and TRBJ2-5; the table's D call, TRBD1, was not checked against the DNA. TRBV21-1 is a recognized pseudogene. The CDR3 length is 16 residues. CDR3 in DNA: TGTGCCAGCAGCAAAGTACCGGGGGAGTTACAAGAGACCCAGTACTTC. It translates to CASSKVPGELQETQYF.

The chain links TRBV5-1 to TRBJ2-7, with 9 bases identical to TRBD1. CDR1 and CDR2 from the germline V gene are SGHRS and YFSETQ. Trimming cost V 2 bases and J 2 bases; bases outside gene matches: 5. This CDR3 spans 15 amino acids. CDR3 nucleotide sequence: TGCGCCAGCAGCTTATGGACAGGGGCAGCCTACGAGCAGTACTTC. Translating gives CASSLWTGAAYEQYF.

In its sample, this clonotype was seen once. This chain links TRBV29-1 with TRBJ1-1; possibly TRBD1 for D (5 bases). There are 12 residues in the CDR3. CDR1 and CDR2 (germline): SQVTM, ANQGSEA. Trimming shortened V by 6 bases and J by 1 base, and 9 bases separated the two germline ends. DNA of the CDR3: TGCAGCGTGAGGGGCAGGAACACTGAAGCTTTCTTT. Encoded protein: CSVRGRNTEAFF.

This clonotype came up a few times. The V call is TRBV20-1, the J call TRBJ2-5; D is perhaps TRBD2 (6 bases). CDR3 length: 14 amino acids. V lost 5 bases and J lost 1, with 14 bases in between. The germline V gene encodes CDR1 DFQATT and CDR2 SNEGSKA (reference sequence). In nucleotides, the CDR3 is TGCAGTGCTGCGGGGTTGGCCAGCCAAGAGACCCAGTACTTC. Protein product: CSAAGLASQETQYF.

This clonotype was seen repeatedly, ten times or more. V is TRBV28 and J is TRBJ2-1, with 9 positions matching TRBD1. This CDR3 is 12 amino acids long. After removal of 2 bases from V and 15 bases from J, the junction contained 5 bases not matched to a gene. The V gene's germline CDR1 is MDHEN and CDR2 SYDVKM. The CDR3 reads CASSLGDRVLFF. CDR3 nucleotides: TGTGCCAGCAGTTTAGGGGACAGGGTTCTGTTCTTC.